This T cell receptor beta chain was found in a study of beta chain features in type 1 diabetes (dated 2018 in TCRdb). Describing the broader study: Mean age, gender distribution, total cell number and subset yield were not different between patients and healthy donors. A total of under 140,000,000 sorted cells were examined across all samples, and the number of cells per subset was strongly correlated with RNA yield. The study compared TCRB repertoires of sorted circulating CD4+ T cell subsets between recently diagnosed type 1 diabetes patients and matched healthy donors. Regulatory and stem cell-like memory subsets were obtained from only 8 patients and about eight healthy donors, while naive and central memory subsets were obtained from all 30 or so donors.

Broader findings and caveats from the paper: Sequencing cDNA rather than genomic DNA could over-represent highly expressing activated cells, although activation and CD3 levels did not differ between groups. PCR might favor shorter templates, but patient and control samples were amplified and corrected together, so any skew would affect both groups equally. Naive, central memory and regulatory TCRB repertoires appeared to be more alike among patients than among healthy donors. Only small numbers of individuals were included in the HLA sub-analyses, which left unresolved whether HLA type had any influence on TCRB rearrangement. A moderate but significant shortening of TCRB CDR3 length was observed in type 1 diabetes patients in all four CD4+ subsets. At VDJ recombination sites, patients with type 1 diabetes made fewer insertions and deleted more nucleotides, a pattern implying thymic rearrangement abnormalities.

The entire amount of isolated RNA was reverse transcribed using the High Capacity cDNA Reverse Transcription Kit, so the sequenced TCRB transcripts were expressed ones. Deep immunoSEQ sequencing was performed on naive, central memory and regulatory T cell samples, with an average of around 3.4 million total reads per sample. After sorted cells were lysed in RLT buffer, RNA was extracted with DNase-treated RNeasy Micro or Mini kits, with the choice depending on cell number. Each cell subset was processed on its own to prevent cross-contamination, while patient and healthy donor samples were processed together. The immunoSEQ multiplex PCR was used to amplify TCRB sequences from cDNA, generating 87-bp fragments that spanned the CDR3 region. The amplicons were sequenced using the Illumina HiSeq platform. As for the original processing: Synthetic template baselines were used to correct PCR bias computationally, reads within Hamming distance 2 were collapsed, and singletons that could not be merged were discarded. By aligning reads against IMGT, V, D and J genes, CDR3 length, and insertions or deletions at six rearrangement sites were assigned. Within each subset, clonotype counts were normalized to the number of sorted cells before true diversity and Gini coefficients were calculated with the tcR R package. Repertoire sharing was quantified using the overlap coefficient calculated on TCRB nucleotide sequences. As a proxy for the pre-selection repertoire, out-of-frame TCRB sequences from naive cells were analyzed. TCRdb mirrors the immuneACCESS table, restricted to in-frame sequences. Some clones are absent from its copies; in checked studies, under half trace to an unresolved V gene, and the reason for the others is unknown. From that table come the V and J calls and clone size; the DNA was used to work out D and trimming. The sample table records just over 450,000 clones; 30% of these occur just once. The ten top clones hold about 0.065% of the sample.

A word on this clone: The antigen it recognizes is unknown. No quality values exist for individual bases; no much larger clone is one base distant.

V is cut back by 0 bases and J by 3 bases, with 10 bases in the junction unmatched. Reading from cysteine to phenylalanine, the CDR3 counts 17 amino acids. Only CDR3 DNA is held: 51 bases, read in frame from base 1. Sequences SGHDT (CDR1) and YYEEEE (CDR2) are obtained from the germline V gene. A single peripheral blood draw of around 100 mL on average was collected from each donor into heparinised tubes. A BD FACSAria II was used to sort naive, central memory, regulatory and stem cell-like memory CD4+ T cells with a panel that included CD45RO, CCR7, CD25, CD127, CD95 and CD27. All sorted populations exceeded 98% purity. PBMCs were isolated right away by Lymphoprep density gradient centrifugation and were stained directly, without culture. So that batch effects would be minimized, each experiment stained and sorted samples in pairs, pairing one healthy donor with one patient.

The sequence came from a man aged 18 to 30 in good health. The sequenced sample was naive CD4+ T cells from blood. According to the study, the label for this sample's cell subset or site signals: true naive CD4+ T cells. In this chain, TRBV5-6 is recombined with TRBJ1-1; 8 of the junction bases match TRBD1. The CDR3 in this case is CASSLVLDGQGHTEAFF. In nucleotides, the sequence is TGTGCCAGCAGCTTGGTACTTGACGGACAGGGTCACACTGAAGCTTTCTTT.